The 24 T cell receptor beta chains reported below all come from one sample, sequenced in a study of blood T cell repertoires in COVID-19. Using immunoSEQ multiplex PCR, the repertoire was profiled, and TCRdb retains in-frame clones only, with some absent. The sample has approximately 75,000 clones, around 84% seen once; the top ten hold 20% to 25%. The sequenced sample was peripheral blood. The receptors derive from a woman aged 50 to 60 with acute or convalescent COVID-19.

This chain links TRBV5-1 with TRBJ2-7; the D gene is possibly TRBD1 (5 bases). This CDR3 has 12 residues. Germline V lookup: CDR1 SGHRS, CDR2 YFSETQ. V shed 0 bases and J shed 6 bases, with 7 bases lying between them. CDR3 nucleotide sequence: TGCGCCAGCAGCTTGGGTGGGGCCGAGCAGTACTTC. Its translation is CASSLGGAEQYF.

This sequence joins TRBV12-3 or TRBV12-4 and TRBJ2-1, with D perhaps TRBD2 (7 bases). The CDR3 has 13 residues. Trimming cost V 3 bases and J 6 bases, with 9 bases left between them. The CDR3 DNA reads TGTGCCAGCAGTTTGGGGGGGCCCAATGAGCAGTTCTTC. It translates to CASSLGGPNEQFF.

The rearrangement links TRBV7-9 to TRBJ1-5; no definite D call. The CDR3 runs to 14 residues. Germline CDR1 SEHNR, CDR2 FQNEAQ (reference sequence). V dropped 5 bases and J dropped 0 bases, with 8 bases sitting between them. The CDR3 nucleotides read TGTGCCAGCAGCCCGACAAGTAGCAATCAGCCCCAGCATTTT. This gives the protein CASSPTSSNQPQHF.

The CDR3 DNA sequence: TGTGCCTGGAGCCAACCGGGACAGGGATTAGAGAAACTGTTTTTT. Translation gives CAWSQPGQGLEKLFF. J is TRBJ1-4 and V is TRBV30, with 9 bases matching TRBD1. Germline V gene lookup returns CDR1 GTSNPN and CDR2 SVGIG (reference sequence). The CDR3 extends over 15 amino acids. V shed 3 bases, J shed 11 bases, and the junction held 13 bases outside the gene matches. Supplemented by reference TRBV30 and TRBJ1-4, the full variable domain reads SQTIHQWPATLVQPVGSPLSLECTVEGTSNPNLYWYRQAAGRGLQLLFYSVGIGQISSEVPQNLSASRPQDRQFILSSKKLLLSDSGFYLCAWSQPGQGLEKLFFGSGTQLSVL.

The rearrangement joins TRBV3-1 (or the pseudogene TRBV3-2) to TRBJ2-2; possible D gene TRBD2, 6 bases. The CDR3 loop spans 15 amino acids. V lost 6 bases and J lost 0, with 11 bases in between. Germline V CDR1 and CDR2: LGHDT, YNNKEL (reference sequence). CDR3 sequence reads: CASRARDSNTGELFF. The CDR3 nucleotides read TGTGCCAGCAGAGCCCGGGACTCGAACACCGGGGAGCTGTTTTTT.

CDR3 bases: TGTGCCAGCAGCTTAGGACAGGGTGGCTACGAGCAGTACTTC. Amino acids: CASSLGQGGYEQYF. The rearrangement uses TRBV7-2 and TRBJ2-7, with 7 bases lining up with TRBD1. Per germline, CDR1 SGHTA and CDR2 FQGNSA. This CDR3 is 14 amino acids long. Trimming took 1 base from V and 3 from J; bases not matched to a gene: 3.

The genes are TRBV2 and TRBJ2-2, with D perhaps TRBD1 (6 bases). Trimming cost V 5 bases and J 6 bases, with 10 bases left between them. This CDR3 has 13 residues. CDR1 is SNHLY and CDR2 is FYNNEI in the germline V gene. The CDR3 DNA sequence: TGTGCCAGCAGTCCACAGGGCTCCGGGGAGCTGTTTTTT. It codes for CASSPQGSGELFF. The whole variable domain, filled in from reference TRBV2 and TRBJ2-2, reads EPEVTQTPSHQVTQMGQEVILRCVPISNHLYFYWYRQILGQKVEFLVSFYNNEISEKSEIFDDQFSVERPDGSNFTLKIRSTKLEDSAMYFCASSPQGSGELFFGEGSRLTVL.

This sequence joins TRBV7-2 and TRBJ2-1, with D possibly being TRBD2 (7 bases). Trimming stripped 4 bases from V and 2 bases from J, with 18 bases between. This CDR3 is built from 17 residues. Germline CDR1 and CDR2: SGHTA and FQGNSA. As DNA, the CDR3 is TGTGCCAGCAGCTACCGTAGGGGGGGACGAACCTACAATGAGCAGTTCTTC. Protein product: CASSYRRGGRTYNEQFF.

This clone was seen a handful of times. The chain has TRBV21-1 and TRBJ1-2; TRBD1, as called in the table, went unchecked against the DNA. TRBV21-1 is termed a pseudogene. The CDR3 extends over 15 amino acids. CDR3 amino acids: CASSTPGQEVYGYTF. The CDR3 DNA follows: TGTGCCAGCAGCACACCGGGACAGGAAGTGTATGGCTACACCTTC.

This clone turned up a few times. Here the CDR3 reads CASSWTGGEDEQFF. The CDR3 region has the DNA TGTGCCAGCAGTTGGACAGGGGGAGAGGATGAGCAGTTCTTC. The chain combines TRBV5-6 with TRBJ2-1; 10 bases align to TRBD1. The CDR3 runs 14 residues. Germline-derived CDR1 and CDR2 are SGHDT and YYEEEE. With 5 bases clipped from V and 8 bases from J, the junction kept 7 bases outside the gene matches. Using reference TRBV5-6 and TRBJ2-1 for the parts outside the CDR3, the full variable domain is DAGVTQSPTHLIKTRGQQVTLRCSPKSGHDTVSWYQQALGQGPQFIFQYYEEEERQRGNFPDRFSGHQFPNYSSELNVNALLLGDSALYLCASSWTGGEDEQFFGPGTRLTVL.

The chain employs TRBV5-1 and TRBJ2-5, with 7 bases identical to TRBD2. The CDR3 contains 16 residues. CDR1 is SGHRS and CDR2 is YFSETQ in the germline V gene. With 3 bases clipped from V and 3 bases from J, the junction kept 11 bases outside the gene matches. CDR3 nucleotide sequence: TGCGCCAGCAGCTCGGGAGGATTGGGACTTAAAGAGACCCAGTACTTC. Translating gives CASSSGGLGLKETQYF.

The V call is TRBV30, the J call TRBJ1-4; D not resolved. CDR3 length: 13 amino acids. Germline V CDR1 and CDR2: GTSNPN, SVGIG (reference sequence). Trimming left V 6 bases short and J 0 bases short, with 8 bases between. CDR3 in DNA: TGTGCCTGCCACGGGGCAACTAATGAAAAACTGTTTTTT. This codes for CACHGATNEKLFF.

The chain combines TRBV4-1 with TRBJ2-3; D possibly corresponds to TRBD2 (5 bases). This CDR3 has 13 amino acids. Germline CDR1 and CDR2: MGHRA and YSYEKL. V dropped 3 bases and J dropped 4 bases, with 8 bases sitting between them. CDR3 nucleotides: TGCGCCAGCAGCCAGGGGAGATCAGATACGCAGTATTTT. Amino acids: CASSQGRSDTQYF.

The chain employs TRBV7-2 and TRBJ2-7; 7 bases are shared with TRBD1. V gave up 3 bases and J gave up 4 bases; unmatched junction bases: 9. CDR3 length equals 15 residues. Germline loops: CDR1 SGHTA, CDR2 FQGNSA. The CDR3 is CASSFSGTVGYEQYF. The CDR3 region has the DNA TGTGCCAGCAGCTTTTCGGGGACAGTGGGTTACGAGCAGTACTTC.

V usage is TRBV2 and J usage is TRBJ2-1; 7 positions match TRBD2. V dropped 4 bases and J dropped 0; count of bases not matched to a gene: 3. CDR3 size: 15 residues. Germline-derived CDR1 and CDR2 are SNHLY and FYNNEI. The CDR3 region is CASSVGGSSYNEQFF. The CDR3 coding sequence is TGTGCCAGCAGTGTCGGCGGGAGCTCCTACAATGAGCAGTTCTTC. Based on the CDR3 plus reference TRBV2 and TRBJ2-1, the full variable domain is EPEVTQTPSHQVTQMGQEVILRCVPISNHLYFYWYRQILGQKVEFLVSFYNNEISEKSEIFDDQFSVERPDGSNFTLKIRSTKLEDSAMYFCASSVGGSSYNEQFFGPGTRLTVL.

In its sample, this clone was seen once. The chain employs TRBV27 and TRBJ2-7; maybe TRBD1 (5 bases). Germline V CDR1 and CDR2: MNHEY, SMNVEV (reference sequence). V was pared by 5 bases and J by 2 bases, with 10 bases between. The CDR3 length is 13 residues. The CDR3: CASSQVGAYEQYF. CDR3 DNA sequence: TGTGCCAGCAGTCAAGTAGGGGCCTACGAGCAGTACTTC.

The table lists this clone with a count of one. V is TRBV9 and J is TRBJ2-1; D possibly corresponds to TRBD2 (6 bases). V gave up 0 bases and J gave up 9 bases, with 10 bases separating them. Germline assignment: CDR1 SGDLS and CDR2 YYNGEE. This CDR3 contains 13 residues. The CDR3 protein is CASSVGGGSEQFF. CDR3 nucleotide sequence: TGTGCCAGCAGCGTAGGGGGAGGTAGTGAGCAGTTCTTC. The full variable domain, rest sourced from reference TRBV9 and TRBJ2-1, is DSGVTQTPKHLITATGQRVTLRCSPRSGDLSVYWYQQSLDQGLQFLIQYYNGEERAKGNILERFSAQQFPDLHSELNLSSLELGDSALYFCASSVGGGSEQFFGPGTRLTVL.

V is TRBV9 and J is TRBJ2-2; no clear D. The germline V gene has CDR1 SGDLS and CDR2 YYNGEE. The CDR3 has 13 residues. V lost 4 bases and J lost 4, with 8 bases in between. CDR3 nucleotide sequence: TGTGCCAGCAGCTCGCACAGCACCGGGGAGCTGTTTTTT. This codes for CASSSHSTGELFF.

The chain combines TRBV4-3 with TRBJ2-1; TRBD1 agrees at 10 bases. Germline V lookup: CDR1 LGHNA, CDR2 YSLEER. V dropped 1 base and J dropped 8; count of bases not matched to a gene: 20. CDR3 length equals 20 residues. Here the CDR3 DNA reads TGCGCCAGCAGCCAAGGTCCGGGACAGGGGACGGGAGGGCCCCAATATGAGCAGTTCTTC. This codes for CASSQGPGQGTGGPQYEQFF.

This chain joins TRBV5-1 and TRBJ2-1; 12 nucleotides agree with TRBD2. V trimming: 6 bases; J trimming: 9 bases; junction bases outside the gene matches: 7. This CDR3 spans 14 amino acids. The germline V gene encodes CDR1 SGHRS and CDR2 YFSETQ. The CDR3 here is CASTETSGSGEQFF. CDR3 sequence (DNA): TGCGCCAGCACGGAGACTAGCGGGAGTGGTGAGCAGTTCTTC.

The chain links TRBV5-5 to TRBJ1-2; D not resolved. Trimming pared 3 bases from V and 0 bases from J, leaving 9 bases between. CDR1 and CDR2 from the germline V gene are SGHKS and YYEKEE (reference sequence). The CDR3 runs 14 residues. CDR3 region: CASSSYSSNYGYTF. In nucleotides, the CDR3 is TGTGCCAGCAGCTCCTACAGTTCTAACTATGGCTACACCTTC.

This clone occurred a few times. The gene calls are TRBV5-4 and TRBJ2-5, with 7 bases aligning to TRBD2. Trimming at V came to 2 bases and at J to 4 bases, leaving 5 bases not matched to a gene. Germline CDR1 is SGHNT and CDR2 is YYREEE (reference sequence). There are 14 residues in the CDR3. The chain's CDR3 is CASSFGGSGETQYF. The CDR3 nucleotides read TGTGCCAGCAGCTTCGGCGGGAGCGGAGAGACCCAGTACTTC.

The V gene is TRBV27, the J gene TRBJ1-5; D may be TRBD1 (6 bases). Germline CDR1 MNHEY, CDR2 SMNVEV (reference sequence). V was cut by 0 bases and J by 6 bases, with 15 bases left in between. There are 16 residues in the CDR3. The CDR3 nucleotides read TGTGCCAGCAGTTTATCGGCAGGGGAATTCAGTCAGCCCCAGCATTTT. Translation gives CASSLSAGEFSQPQHF.

This sequence joins TRBV7-9 and TRBJ2-7, with 9 bases matching TRBD1. Trimming cost V 5 bases and J 3 bases; bases outside gene matches: 8. There are 15 residues in the CDR3. Germline assignment: CDR1 SEHNR and CDR2 FQNEAQ (reference sequence). Written as DNA, the CDR3 is TGTGCCAGCAGCCGGCGAAGGACAGGGGACTACGAGCAGTACTTC. This encodes CASSRRRTGDYEQYF.